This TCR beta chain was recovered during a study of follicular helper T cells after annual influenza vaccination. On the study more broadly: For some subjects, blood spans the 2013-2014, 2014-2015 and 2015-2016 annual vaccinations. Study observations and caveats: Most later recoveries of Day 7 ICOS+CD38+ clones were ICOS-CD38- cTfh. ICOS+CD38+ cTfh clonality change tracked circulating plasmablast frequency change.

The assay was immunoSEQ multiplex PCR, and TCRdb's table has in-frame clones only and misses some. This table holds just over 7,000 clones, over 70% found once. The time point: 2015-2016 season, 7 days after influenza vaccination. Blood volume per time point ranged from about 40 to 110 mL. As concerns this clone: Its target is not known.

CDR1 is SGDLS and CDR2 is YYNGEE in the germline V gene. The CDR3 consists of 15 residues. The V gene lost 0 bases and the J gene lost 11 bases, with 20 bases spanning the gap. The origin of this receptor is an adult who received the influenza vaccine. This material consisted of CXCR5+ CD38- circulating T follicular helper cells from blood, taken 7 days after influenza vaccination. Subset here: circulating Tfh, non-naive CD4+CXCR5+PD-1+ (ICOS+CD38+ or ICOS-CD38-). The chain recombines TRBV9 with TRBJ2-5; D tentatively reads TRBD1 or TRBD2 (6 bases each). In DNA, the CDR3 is TGTGCCAGCAGCGTAGGGCAAGCTCGGGGGCGTGAGCAGTACTTC. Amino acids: CASSVGQARGREQYF.